This T cell receptor beta chain is from a study of response to subunit inactivated influenza vaccine. This clonotype was observed a few times. Its antigen is unknown. Study-level findings and limits: The authors offered the suggestion that each seasonal influenza vaccination recruits few new T cells.

TCRdb analysed the RT-PCR reads with MiXCR anew, one entry per CDR3 protein. The sample has roughly 650,000 distinct CDR3 sequences; 12% to 15% are singletons. The starting material was PBMCs from blood, obtained 14 days before vaccination. The source is a man between 45 and 60 years old who received an inactivated influenza vaccine.

The CDR3 protein is CASSRSQPPYEQYF. The CDR3 DNA follows: TGTGCCAGCAGTCGGTCACAGCCGCCCTACGAGCAGTACTTC. V and J are TRBV27 and TRBJ2-7; D call uncertain. This CDR3 contains 14 residues. The V gene's germline CDR1 is MNHEY and CDR2 SMNVEV (reference sequence). V was clipped by 5 bases and J by 2 bases, with 13 bases between them.